These 21 T cell receptor beta chains originate from one sample sequenced in a study of T-cell memory formation after mild COVID-19. TCRdb recomputed calls from the 5' RACE reads with MiXCR, one row per CDR3 protein. The sample has around 340,000 distinct CDR3 sequences, approximately 21% seen once. Sequencing used PBMCs or a T cell subset sorted from them (not recorded which). All receptors come from an adult woman who had mild COVID-19 (a few samples of this study predate the infection). Cell type and time point are not known.

This clonotype appeared a few times. The rearrangement joins TRBV20-1 to TRBJ2-1; D is ambiguous. The V and J ends lost 3 bases and 2 bases respectively, with 8 bases between them. The CDR3 consists of 13 residues. The germline gives CDR1 DFQATT, CDR2 SNEGSKA (reference sequence). The CDR3 region is CSARPITYNEQFF. The CDR3 nucleotides read TGCAGTGCTAGGCCCATAACCTACAATGAGCAGTTCTTC.

This clonotype came up a few times. The chain couples TRBV7-2 to TRBJ2-1, with 8 bases aligning to TRBD2. Germline V gene lookup returns CDR1 SGHTA and CDR2 FQGNSA. The V and J ends lost 0 bases and 2 bases, in that order; junction bases with no gene match: 3. This CDR3 contains 16 residues. For the CDR3, the DNA is TGTGCCAGCAGCTTAGCCGCGGGGGGACCCTACAATGAGCAGTTCTTC. Protein: CASSLAAGGPYNEQFF.

Only a few counts were recorded for this clonotype. The V and J genes are TRBV4-1 and TRBJ2-6; D might be TRBD1 or TRBD2, each matching 5 bases. The CDR3 has 15 residues. Trimming shortened V by 8 bases and J by 0 bases, and 11 bases separated the two germline ends. Germline lookup yields CDR1 MGHRA and CDR2 YSYEKL. In DNA form, the CDR3 reads TGCGCCAGCGAGGGACGGGTCTCTGGGGCCAACGTCCTGACTTTC. The encoded protein is CASEGRVSGANVLTF.

This clonotype was picked up one time. One end of the junction fails to match germline, which may point to a read error. The V gene is TRBV20-1, the J gene TRBJ2-7, with TRBD2 matching 7 bases. Germline V gene data show CDR1 as DFQATT and CDR2 as SNEGSKA (reference sequence). The CDR3 length is 18 residues. CDR3 residues: CSAGDYRGGDYGSYEQYF. CDR3 nucleotide sequence: TGCAGTGCTGGAGATTATCGGGGCGGGGACTACGGCTCCTACGAGCAGTACTTC.

There are a few counts of this clonotype. This chain joins TRBV7-9 and TRBJ2-5, with TRBD2 matching 11 bases. This CDR3 region has 16 residues. CDR1 is SEHNR and CDR2 is FQNEAQ in the germline V gene (reference sequence). Trimming removed 3 bases from V and 5 bases from J; junction bases left unmatched: 8. Written as DNA, the CDR3 is TGTGCCAGCAGCTTGATCCTAGCGGGAGGACGGGAGACCCAGTACTTC. Its translation: CASSLILAGGRETQYF.

V and J are TRBV18 and TRBJ1-2, with D tentatively TRBD1 (6 bases). Trimming took 3 bases from V and 8 from J, leaving 16 bases between them. This CDR3 region has 14 residues. Germline assignment: CDR1 KGHSH and CDR2 LQKENI. The CDR3: CASSPLDSLSGYTF. The CDR3 DNA follows: TGTGCCAGCTCACCCCTGGACAGTCTGTCAGGCTACACCTTC.

This chain uses TRBV12-3 or TRBV12-4 with TRBJ1-1; possible D gene TRBD1, 5 bases. The CDR3 length is 15 residues. The V gene lost 7 bases and the J gene lost 4 bases, with 19 bases spanning the gap. The CDR3 here is CASNSKGSGGTEAFF. The CDR3 DNA reads as TGTGCCAGCAACTCTAAAGGCTCCGGGGGCACTGAAGCTTTCTTT.

This rearrangement joins TRBV4-1 to TRBJ2-1; 7 bases are a match to TRBD2. The CDR3 length is 17 residues. V shed 0 bases, J shed 0 bases, and the junction held 5 bases outside the gene matches. Per the germline V gene, CDR1 is MGHRA and CDR2 is YSYEKL. In nucleotides, the CDR3 is TGCGCCAGCAGCCAAGATCGCGGGAGAGGCTCCTACAATGAGCAGTTCTTC. As protein: CASSQDRGRGSYNEQFF.

The rearrangement uses TRBV20-1 and TRBJ1-3, with 7 bases aligning to TRBD1. From germline, CDR1 is DFQATT and CDR2 SNEGSKA (reference sequence). J gave up 5 bases and V 6 bases, and 7 bases lay outside the gene matches. There are 13 residues in the CDR3. The CDR3 coding sequence is TGCAGTGCCACGGACAGGACCAGAAACACCATATATTTT. Its translation is CSATDRTRNTIYF.

This clonotype has at least ten counts. The chain carries TRBV4-1 and TRBJ2-5, with 13 bases fitting TRBD2. Germline values: CDR1 MGHRA, CDR2 YSYEKL. The CDR3 spans 17 residues. V dropped 2 bases and J dropped 5; count of bases not matched to a gene: 8. The CDR3 DNA follows: TGCGCCAGCAGCCAACGGACTAGCGGGGGCTACGGGGAGACCCAGTACTTC. As protein: CASSQRTSGGYGETQYF.

This sequence joins TRBV27 and TRBJ2-4, with D hard to call. CDR1 and CDR2 from the germline V gene are MNHEY and SMNVEV (reference sequence). V was trimmed by 6 bases and J by 0 bases, leaving 15 bases between them. The CDR3 contains 16 residues. As DNA, the CDR3 is TGTGCCAGCAGCAAAATGGGGAATTTAGCCAAAAACATTCAGTACTTC. This sequence encodes CASSKMGNLAKNIQYF.

A few counts support this clonotype. V usage is TRBV24-1 and J usage is TRBJ2-3; TRBD2 matches at 8 bases. Unmatched junction bases numbered 8, after V lost 5 bases and J lost 2 bases. Looked up from germline, CDR1 is KGHDR and CDR2 is SFDVKD. The CDR3 totals 16 residues. This CDR3 is CATSVYSGGATDTQYF. CDR3 nucleotide sequence: TGTGCCACCAGTGTCTACTCCGGGGGGGCCACAGATACGCAGTATTTT.

This rearrangement joins TRBV27 to TRBJ2-1; D remains unclear. Germline V gene lookup returns CDR1 MNHEY and CDR2 SMNVEV (reference sequence). Trimming took off 1 base at V and 4 bases at J, with 8 bases between the two ends. The CDR3 consists of 14 residues. The CDR3 nucleotides are TGTGCCAGCAGTTTATTCCCGGCTTACAATGAGCAGTTCTTC. Protein product: CASSLFPAYNEQFF.

This clonotype has at least ten counts. V gene TRBV7-2 combines with J gene TRBJ2-5; D is undetermined. The CDR3 contains 13 residues. Trimming took off 3 bases at V and 2 bases at J, with 7 bases between the two ends. Germline CDR1 SGHTA, CDR2 FQGNSA. The CDR3 spells CASSLAAQETQYF. CDR3 DNA: TGTGCCAGCAGCTTGGCGGCACAAGAGACCCAGTACTTC.

V gene TRBV10-2 combines with J gene TRBJ1-2; the D is unclear. CDR1 is WSHSY and CDR2 is SAAADI in the germline V gene. V was trimmed by 3 bases and J by 14 bases, leaving 19 bases between them. The CDR3 is 13 residues long. The DNA for the CDR3 is TGCGCCAGCAGTGAAGCTCCGGGCGCCCTTACGACCTTC. As protein: CASSEAPGALTTF.

This clonotype appeared a few times. The chain links TRBV7-6 to TRBJ2-2, with 8 bases lining up with TRBD2. Germline V gene lookup returns CDR1 SGHVS and CDR2 FNYEAQ. The CDR3 is made up of 16 amino acids. Losses at the gene ends were 5 bases for V and 4 bases for J; bases not matched to a gene: 9. CDR3 protein: CASSQKGTRSTGELFF. CDR3 nucleotide sequence: TGTGCCAGCAGCCAAAAAGGGACTAGGTCCACCGGGGAGCTGTTTTTT.

This CDR3 reads CASMRGLAGSVSYEQYF. In DNA form, the CDR3 reads TGTGCCAGCATGCGGGGACTAGCGGGATCAGTCTCCTACGAGCAGTACTTC. The V gene is TRBV28, the J gene TRBJ2-7; 13 bases agree with TRBD2. CDR1 is MDHEN and CDR2 is SYDVKM in the germline V gene. The CDR3 loop spans 17 amino acids. The V gene end was trimmed by 7 bases and the J gene end by 0 bases; junction bases not matched to a gene: 9. Looking up the rest from reference TRBV28 and TRBJ2-7 gives the full variable domain: DVKVTQSSRYLVKRTGEKVFLECVQDMDHENMFWYRQDPGLGLRLIYFSYDVKMKEKGDIPEGYSVSREKKERFSLILESASTNQTSMYLCASMRGLAGSVSYEQYFGPGTRLTVT.

This chain joins TRBV5-1 and TRBJ2-3; 10 bases are shared with TRBD1. V dropped 4 bases and J dropped 4; count of bases not matched to a gene: 6. Germline V gene lookup returns CDR1 SGHRS and CDR2 YFSETQ. The CDR3 length is 15 residues. This CDR3 is CASSTQDRGADTQYF. Here the CDR3 DNA reads TGCGCCAGCAGCACCCAGGACAGGGGGGCAGATACGCAGTATTTT.

This rearrangement joins TRBV20-1 to TRBJ2-7; 8 nucleotides agree with TRBD2. CDR1 and CDR2 from the germline V gene are DFQATT and SNEGSKA (reference sequence). This CDR3 comprises 13 residues. Trimming at V came to 3 bases and at J to 1 base, leaving 2 bases not matched to a gene. CDR3 sequence: CSARRGASYEQYF. Written as DNA, the CDR3 is TGCAGTGCTAGGCGGGGGGCTTCCTACGAGCAGTACTTC.

The V call is TRBV5-1, the J call TRBJ1-5; the D gene is possibly TRBD1 (6 bases). Looked up from germline, CDR1 is SGHRS and CDR2 is YFSETQ. CDR3 length: 14 residues. V was pared by 4 bases and J by 1 base, with 9 bases between. CDR3 DNA: TGCGCCAGCAGCCCAGGACAGAGCAATCAGCCCCAGCATTTT. It codes for CASSPGQSNQPQHF.

The V and J genes are TRBV12-3 or TRBV12-4 and TRBJ1-2; D remains unclear. Trimming left V 5 bases short and J 3 bases short, with 7 bases between. CDR3 size: 12 residues. The CDR3 spells CASSAQYYGYTF. CDR3 bases: TGTGCCAGCAGTGCACAGTACTATGGCTACACCTTC.